Here is one T cell receptor (beta chain) with its context. Sequencing was performed with immunoSEQ multiplex PCR; in TCRdb, only in-frame clones are kept and a portion is missing. The sample consists of over 450,000 clones, 78% of them appearing once. The sample belongs to a study of shared T cell receptors in the human thymus. Separately, the same data were catalogued under a study of human thymus T cells. That study reports: Donors consisted of healthy Finnish infants (having corrective surgery for congenital heart defects). Resections removed during corrective heart surgery provided the thymus tissue used. Thymic as well as blood repertoires seemed to favor certain V and J genes unevenly. Related reports documented highly overlapping thymic repertoires among unrelated individuals.

This clonotype originated in a boy under three years old with a congenital heart defect. Sequencing input: thymocytes.

The CDR3 protein is CASSVRAYSTDTQYF. DNA for the CDR3: TGTGCCAGCAGTGTCAGGGCGTATAGCACAGATACGCAGTATTTT. The genes are TRBV2 and TRBJ2-3; D possibly corresponds to TRBD1 (5 bases). V lost 4 bases, J lost 0 bases, and 11 bases lay in between. This CDR3 has 15 amino acids. Germline loops: CDR1 SNHLY, CDR2 FYNNEI.